This note documents a single T cell receptor (beta chain) sequence. No antigen is known for it. Sequencing was performed with immunoSEQ multiplex PCR; in TCRdb, only in-frame clones are kept and a portion is missing. Of fewer than 1.4 million clones listed, around three quarters were seen once; the top ten hold 0.5% to 0.65%. This record belongs to a study of shared clonotypes between healthy human individuals. Study-level points and caveats: A handful of donors had about 5.1% of their naive CD4 clonotypes in common. Represented diversity, genetic and exposure-history alike, was limited by few donors. Estimated richness values were generally larger in naive subsets than in memory subsets.

The CDR3 has 16 amino acids. Germline CDR1 is SGHRS and CDR2 is YFSETQ. V was clipped by 0 bases and J by 1 base, with 13 bases between them. CD45RA-negative memory and CD45RA+ naive subsets were split from the CD4+ cells. The receptor comes from a man aged 18 to 29 in good health. Some clones in this sample may be carry-over from other donors' samples. The V call is TRBV5-1, the J call TRBJ1-1, with D unclear. Material: memory CD4+ T cells from PBMCs. Subset given: CD45RA-negative fraction. CDR3 in DNA: TGCGCCAGCAGCTTGGCGGGGAGAGAAGGGAACACTGAAGCTTTCTTT. This codes for CASSLAGREGNTEAFF.